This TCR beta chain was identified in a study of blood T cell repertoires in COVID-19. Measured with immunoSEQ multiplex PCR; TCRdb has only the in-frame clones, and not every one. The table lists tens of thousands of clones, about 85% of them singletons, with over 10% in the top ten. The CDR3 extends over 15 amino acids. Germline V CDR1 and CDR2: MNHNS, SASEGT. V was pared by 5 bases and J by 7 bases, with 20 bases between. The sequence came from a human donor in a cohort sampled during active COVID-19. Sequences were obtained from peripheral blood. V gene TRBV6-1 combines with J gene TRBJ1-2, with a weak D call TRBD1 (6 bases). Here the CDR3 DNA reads TGTGCCAGCAGTCCCCCTGGGGGGGCATTGGGTGGCTACACCTTC. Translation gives CASSPPGGALGGYTF.